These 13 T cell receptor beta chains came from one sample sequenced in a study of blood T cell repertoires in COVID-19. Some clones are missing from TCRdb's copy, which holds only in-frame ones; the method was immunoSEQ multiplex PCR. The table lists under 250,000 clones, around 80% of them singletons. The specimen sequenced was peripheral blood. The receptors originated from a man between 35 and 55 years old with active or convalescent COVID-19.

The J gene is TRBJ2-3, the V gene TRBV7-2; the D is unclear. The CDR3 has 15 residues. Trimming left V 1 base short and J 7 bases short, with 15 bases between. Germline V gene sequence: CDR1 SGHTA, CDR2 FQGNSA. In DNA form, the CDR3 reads TGTGCCAGCAGCTTAGGGGCCCAACGTCTGAATACGCAGTATTTT. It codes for CASSLGAQRLNTQYF. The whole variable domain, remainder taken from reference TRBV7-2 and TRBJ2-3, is GAGVSQSPSNKVTEKGKDVELRCDPISGHTALYWYRQSLGQGLEFLIYFQGNSAPDKSGLPSDRFSAERTGGSVSTLTIQRTQQEDSAVYLCASSLGAQRLNTQYFGPGTRLTVL.

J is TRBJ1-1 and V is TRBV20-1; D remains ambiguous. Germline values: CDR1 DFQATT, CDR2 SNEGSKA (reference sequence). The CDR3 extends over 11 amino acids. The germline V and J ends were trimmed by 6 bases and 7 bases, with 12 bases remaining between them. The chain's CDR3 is CSASGVGEAFF. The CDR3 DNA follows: TGCAGTGCCTCCGGGGTCGGTGAAGCTTTCTTT.

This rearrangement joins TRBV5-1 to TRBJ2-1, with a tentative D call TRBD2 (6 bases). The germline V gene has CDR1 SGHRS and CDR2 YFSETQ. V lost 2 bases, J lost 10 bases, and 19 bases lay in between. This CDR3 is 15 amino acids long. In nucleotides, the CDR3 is TGCGCCAGCAGCTTAACCGGGACTCCAATGAGGGAGCAGTTCTTC. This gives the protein CASSLTGTPMREQFF. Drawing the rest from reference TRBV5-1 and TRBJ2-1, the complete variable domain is KAGVTQTPRYLIKTRGQQVTLSCSPISGHRSVSWYQQTPGQGLQFLFEYFSETQRNKGNFPGRFSGRQFSNSRSEMNVSTLELGDSALYLCASSLTGTPMREQFFGPGTRLTVL.

CDR3 in amino acids: CASSSFDRNEQFF. The CDR3 DNA follows: TGTGCCAGCAGCTCATTCGACAGGAATGAGCAGTTCTTC. The chain is built from TRBV9 and TRBJ2-1; D possibly corresponds to TRBD1 (6 bases). From germline, CDR1 is SGDLS and CDR2 YYNGEE. With 4 bases removed from V and 7 bases from J, the gap between germline ends came to 12 bases. The CDR3 length is 13 residues.

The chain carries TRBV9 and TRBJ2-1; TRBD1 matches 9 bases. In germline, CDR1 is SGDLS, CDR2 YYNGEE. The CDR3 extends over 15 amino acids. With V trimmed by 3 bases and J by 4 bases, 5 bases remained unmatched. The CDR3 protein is CASSGRDRAYNEQFF. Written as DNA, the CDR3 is TGTGCCAGCAGCGGCCGGGACAGGGCTTACAATGAGCAGTTCTTC. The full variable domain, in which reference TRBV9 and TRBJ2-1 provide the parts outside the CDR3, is DSGVTQTPKHLITATGQRVTLRCSPRSGDLSVYWYQQSLDQGLQFLIQYYNGEERAKGNILERFSAQQFPDLHSELNLSSLELGDSALYFCASSGRDRAYNEQFFGPGTRLTVL.

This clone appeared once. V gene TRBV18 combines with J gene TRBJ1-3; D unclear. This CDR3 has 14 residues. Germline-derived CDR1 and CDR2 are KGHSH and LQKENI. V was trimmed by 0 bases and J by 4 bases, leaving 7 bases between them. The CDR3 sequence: CASSPPAAGNTIYF. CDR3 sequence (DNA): TGTGCCAGCTCACCACCGGCGGCAGGAAACACCATATATTTT. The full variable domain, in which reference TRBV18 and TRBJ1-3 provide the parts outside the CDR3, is NAGVMQNPRHLVRRRGQEARLRCSPMKGHSHVYWYRQLPEEGLKFMVYLQKENIIDESGMPKERFSAEFPKEGPSILRIQQVVRGDSAAYFCASSPPAAGNTIYFGEGSWLTVV.

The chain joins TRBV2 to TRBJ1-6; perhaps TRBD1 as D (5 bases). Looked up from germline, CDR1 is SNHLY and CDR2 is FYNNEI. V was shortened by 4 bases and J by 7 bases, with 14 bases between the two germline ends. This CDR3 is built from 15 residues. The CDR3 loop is CASSGQRVKNSPLHF. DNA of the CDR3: TGTGCCAGCAGTGGACAGAGAGTGAAGAATTCACCCCTCCACTTT.

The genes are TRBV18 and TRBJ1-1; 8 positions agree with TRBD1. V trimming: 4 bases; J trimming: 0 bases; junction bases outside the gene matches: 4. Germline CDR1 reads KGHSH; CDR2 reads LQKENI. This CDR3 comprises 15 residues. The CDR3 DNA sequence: TGTGCCAGCTCACTCACGGGACAGGTGAACACTGAAGCTTTCTTT. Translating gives CASSLTGQVNTEAFF.

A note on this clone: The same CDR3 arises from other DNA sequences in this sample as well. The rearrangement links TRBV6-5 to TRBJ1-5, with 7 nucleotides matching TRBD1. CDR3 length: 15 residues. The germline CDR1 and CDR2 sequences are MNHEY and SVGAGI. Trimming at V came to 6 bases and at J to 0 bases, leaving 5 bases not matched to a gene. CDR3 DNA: TGTGCCAGCAGGCCGGGACAGTATAGCAATCAGCCCCAGCATTTT. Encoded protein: CASRPGQYSNQPQHF.

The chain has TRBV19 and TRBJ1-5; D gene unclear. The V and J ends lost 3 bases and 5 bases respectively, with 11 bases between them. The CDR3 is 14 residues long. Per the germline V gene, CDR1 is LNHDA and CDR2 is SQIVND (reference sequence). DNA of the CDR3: TGTGCCAGTAGTATTTGGTGGGGAGATCAGCCCCAGCATTTT. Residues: CASSIWWGDQPQHF.

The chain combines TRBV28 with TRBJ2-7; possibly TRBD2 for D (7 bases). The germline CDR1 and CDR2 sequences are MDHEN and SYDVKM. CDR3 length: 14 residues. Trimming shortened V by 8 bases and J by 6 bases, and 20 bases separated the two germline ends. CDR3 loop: CASQIEQGRAEQYF. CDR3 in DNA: TGTGCCAGCCAAATCGAGCAGGGGAGGGCCGAGCAGTACTTC.

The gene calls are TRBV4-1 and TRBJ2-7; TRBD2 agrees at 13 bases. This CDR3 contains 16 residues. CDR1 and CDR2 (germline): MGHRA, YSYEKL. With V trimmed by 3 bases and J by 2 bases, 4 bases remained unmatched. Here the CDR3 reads CASSHPGLAGTYEQYF. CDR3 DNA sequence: TGCGCCAGCAGCCACCCGGGACTAGCGGGGACCTACGAGCAGTACTTC.

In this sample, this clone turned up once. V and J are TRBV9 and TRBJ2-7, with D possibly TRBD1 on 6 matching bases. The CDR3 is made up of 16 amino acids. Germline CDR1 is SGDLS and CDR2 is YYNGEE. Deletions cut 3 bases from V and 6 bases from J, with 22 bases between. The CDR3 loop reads CASSESTGRPATEQYF. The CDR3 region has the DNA TGTGCCAGCAGCGAATCGACAGGACGGCCCGCTACCGAGCAGTACTTC.